Below, 15 T cell receptor beta chains from the same sample are listed, as sequenced in a study of T cells and Merkel cell carcinoma outcomes. TCRdb keeps only in-frame clones here, not all; method: immunoSEQ multiplex PCR. The sample includes approximately 20,000 clones, over 70% of them seen just once. The material sequenced was tumor tissue from Merkel cell carcinoma. These receptors came from a human donor with Merkel cell carcinoma.

This CDR3 reads CASSLAALNSGQYF. The CDR3 DNA sequence: TGTGCCAGCAGTTTGGCAGCCCTAAACTCGGGGCAGTACTTC. This rearrangement joins TRBV28 to TRBJ2-7; D unclear. The CDR3 loop spans 14 amino acids. CDR1 is MDHEN and CDR2 is SYDVKM in the germline V gene. The ends were cut back, 3 bases at V and 9 bases at J, with 18 bases in the middle.

The sample holds a few counts of this clone. The chain has TRBV7-3 and TRBJ2-7; tentatively, D is TRBD2 (6 bases). Trimming left V 0 bases short and J 6 bases short, with 9 bases between. The CDR3 runs 13 residues. Looked up from germline, CDR1 is SGHTA and CDR2 is FQGTGA. This CDR3 is CASSLTGGGEQYF. The DNA for the CDR3 is TGTGCCAGCAGCTTAACGGGAGGTGGCGAGCAGTACTTC.

This clone was counted only a few times. This sample also contains other DNA sequences that code for the same CDR3. This chain joins TRBV27 and TRBJ1-5; tentative D call: TRBD1 (6 bases). Per the germline V gene, CDR1 is MNHEY and CDR2 is SMNVEV (reference sequence). The CDR3 spans 13 residues. V lost 2 bases to trimming and J lost 9 bases, with 11 bases between them. CDR3 in DNA: TGTGCCAGCAGTTTAATCAGGGGCCGGCCCCAGCATTTT. It encodes CASSLIRGRPQHF.

The V gene is TRBV5-6, the J gene TRBJ1-5, with D perhaps TRBD1 (6 bases). Germline assignment: CDR1 SGHDT and CDR2 YYEEEE. V was trimmed by 1 base and J by 3 bases, leaving 11 bases between them. The CDR3 runs 15 residues. Written as DNA, the CDR3 is TGTGCCAGCAGCTTGTCAGGGGCAAACAATCAGCCCCAGCATTTT. It is translated as CASSLSGANNQPQHF.

The table lists this clone with a few counts. The rearrangement uses TRBV6-5 and TRBJ1-6, with D hard to call. CDR1 and CDR2 from the germline V gene are MNHEY and SVGAGI. The CDR3 loop spans 14 amino acids. Trimming left V 2 bases short and J 0 bases short, with 2 bases between. DNA of the CDR3: TGTGCCAGCAGTTACAGCTCCTATAATTCACCCCTCCACTTT. Translating gives CASSYSSYNSPLHF.

The V call is TRBV27, the J call TRBJ2-5; D is perhaps TRBD2 (6 bases). CDR3 length: 14 amino acids. Germline lookup yields CDR1 MNHEY and CDR2 SMNVEV (reference sequence). The V and J ends lost 7 bases and 5 bases respectively, with 17 bases between them. The CDR3 region has the DNA TGTGCCAGCAACTCCCGGAGGGCGCGGGAGACCCAGTACTTC. Translation: CASNSRRARETQYF.

The V and J genes are TRBV4-1 and TRBJ1-5; D remains unclear. Per the germline V gene, CDR1 is MGHRA and CDR2 is YSYEKL. V shed 1 base and J shed 4 bases, with 29 bases lying between them. This CDR3 has 21 residues. The CDR3 DNA reads TGCGCCAGCAGCCAAGTCTCCCGGAAAACTAAGACCAGAGGAGGAAATCAGCCCCAGCATTTT. Translating it yields CASSQVSRKTKTRGGNQPQHF.

This chain uses TRBV27 with TRBJ1-2, with D maybe TRBD1 (6 bases). From germline, CDR1 is MNHEY and CDR2 SMNVEV (reference sequence). V was trimmed by 4 bases and J by 7 bases, leaving 16 bases between them. The length of the CDR3 is 14 residues. DNA for the CDR3: TGTGCCAGCAGTTCCCCCCGGGGGGCTGGTGGCTACACCTTC. As protein: CASSSPRGAGGYTF.

This CDR3 reads CASSYSGTSSYEQYF. CDR3 coding DNA: TGTGCCAGCAGTTACTCGGGGACAAGCTCCTACGAGCAGTACTTC. V usage is TRBV6-5 and J usage is TRBJ2-7; tentatively, D is TRBD1 (6 bases). Germline-derived CDR1 and CDR2 are MNHEY and SVGAGI. Deletions cut 0 bases from V and 0 bases from J, with 9 bases between. This CDR3 is built from 15 residues.

J is TRBJ1-1 and V is TRBV7-6; a weak D match, TRBD1 (5 bases). The germline V and J ends were trimmed by 5 bases and 0 bases, with 16 bases remaining between them. Germline V gene lookup returns CDR1 SGHVS and CDR2 FNYEAQ. The CDR3 sequence is 16 residues long. The CDR3 loop reads CASSPMTAFMNTEAFF. CDR3 nucleotides: TGTGCCAGCAGCCCAATGACAGCTTTCATGAACACTGAAGCTTTCTTT.

This clone has only a few counts. The J gene is TRBJ1-3, the V gene TRBV7-9; no firm D call. The CDR3 consists of 17 residues. The V gene lost 5 bases and the J gene lost 4 bases, with 21 bases spanning the gap. Germline V lookup: CDR1 SEHNR, CDR2 FQNEAQ (reference sequence). The CDR3 here is CASSPTAIRLRGNTIYF. CDR3 coding DNA: TGTGCCAGCAGCCCAACTGCAATTCGTCTTCGGGGAAACACCATATATTTT.

There are a few counts of this clone. The chain carries TRBV9 and TRBJ1-5; TRBD1 aligns across 7 bases. From germline, CDR1 is SGDLS and CDR2 YYNGEE. Germline trimming cut 0 bases from V and 7 bases from J; bases unmatched to any gene: 7. This CDR3 contains 15 residues. In DNA, the CDR3 is TGTGCCAGCAGCGTAGAACCCCAGGGGGGGCAGCCCCAGCATTTT. Amino acid sequence: CASSVEPQGGQPQHF.

The table lists this clone with a few counts. V gene TRBV18 combines with J gene TRBJ2-3, with no clear D. V lost 0 bases to trimming and J lost 5 bases, with 9 bases between them. Germline CDR1 is KGHSH and CDR2 is LQKENI. The CDR3 consists of 14 residues. The CDR3 nucleotides read TGTGCCAGCTCACCACCGGGCCCGGAAGATACGCAGTATTTT. Translating it yields CASSPPGPEDTQYF.

This clone was seen a handful of times. This chain's CDR3 is CASSLDGGTGRSGETQYF. CDR3 nucleotide sequence: TGTGCCAGCAGCTTAGACGGGGGTACAGGGCGATCTGGAGAGACCCAGTACTTC. This sequence joins TRBV11-3 and TRBJ2-5; the D call may be TRBD1 or TRBD2 (6 bases each). With 0 bases removed from V and 4 bases from J, the gap between germline ends came to 21 bases. Germline V gene data show CDR1 as SGHNT and CDR2 as YENEEA. The CDR3 consists of 18 residues.

V is TRBV27 and J is TRBJ1-2; D possibly corresponds to TRBD1 (5 bases). Germline V gene sequence: CDR1 MNHEY, CDR2 SMNVEV (reference sequence). The CDR3 has 15 amino acids. The V end was cut by 1 base, the J end by 6 bases, with 15 bases between. This CDR3 reads CASSLYGGGKNGYTF. The CDR3 bases are TGTGCCAGCAGTTTATATGGGGGAGGGAAGAATGGCTACACCTTC.